Shown below are 15 T cell receptor beta chains from a single sample sequenced in a study of control samples from healthy donors and cancer patients. TCRdb keeps only in-frame clones here, not all; method: immunoSEQ multiplex PCR. The sample carries about 120,000 clones, about 91% recorded once. Sequenced: blood. The receptor source for this set is a man aged 40-49 years in good health.

This rearrangement joins TRBV12-3 or TRBV12-4 to TRBJ2-3; no clear D gene. V lost 3 bases, J lost 1 base, and 5 bases lay in between. This CDR3 comprises 13 residues. The CDR3 DNA sequence: TGTGCCAGCAGTTTTATGGGCACAGATACGCAGTATTTT. This encodes CASSFMGTDTQYF.

The chain combines TRBV7-8 with TRBJ2-3; 8 bases align to TRBD2. Germline assignment: CDR1 SGHVS and CDR2 FQNEAQ. The CDR3 length is 16 residues. Trimming took 0 bases from V and 4 from J; bases not matched to a gene: 6. The CDR3 loop is CASSLATSGPADTQYF. CDR3 DNA: TGTGCCAGCAGCTTAGCAACTAGCGGCCCGGCAGATACGCAGTATTTT.

V usage is TRBV6-2 or TRBV6-3 and J usage is TRBJ2-7; TRBD2 matches at 7 bases. The junction had 3 bases not matched to a gene; V was cut back by 3 bases and J by 1 base. The CDR3 is 14 residues long. Germline lookup yields CDR1 MNHEY and CDR2 SVGEGT. The CDR3 nucleotides are TGTGCCAGCAGTTATGGCGGGGGATCCTACGAGCAGTACTTC. It encodes CASSYGGGSYEQYF.

V gene TRBV7-9 combines with J gene TRBJ2-7, with D unclear. Between the trimmed V and J ends, which lost 7 bases and 0 bases, there was a span of 13 bases. The CDR3 loop spans 14 amino acids. Germline CDR1 SEHNR, CDR2 FQNEAQ (reference sequence). The CDR3 region has the DNA TGTGCCAGCACCCCGCGCGGTGCCTCCTACGAGCAGTACTTC. This codes for CASTPRGASYEQYF. Combining the CDR3 with reference TRBV7-9 and TRBJ2-7 gives the whole variable domain DTGVSQNPRHKITKRGQNVTFRCDPISEHNRLYWYRQTLGQGPEFLTYFQNEAQLEKSRLLSDRFSAERPKGSFSTLEIQRTEQGDSAMYLCASTPRGASYEQYFGPGTRLTVT.

The chain recombines TRBV4-2 with TRBJ2-7; 9 bases align to TRBD1. Germline assignment: CDR1 LGHNA and CDR2 YNFKEQ. This CDR3 is 14 amino acids long. V gave up 2 bases and J gave up 6 bases; unmatched junction bases: 5. The CDR3 is CASSQPGQGPEQYF. The CDR3 coding sequence is TGTGCCAGCAGCCAACCGGGACAGGGACCCGAGCAGTACTTC.

The chain is built from TRBV6-2 or TRBV6-3 and TRBJ2-4; D might be TRBD1 (6 bases). The CDR3 extends over 15 amino acids. Germline CDR1 reads MNHEY; CDR2 reads SVGEGT. Trimming pared 6 bases from V and 6 bases from J, leaving 18 bases between. The CDR3 loop reads CASSSPGQGGNIQYF. CDR3 nucleotides: TGTGCCAGCAGCAGCCCGGGACAAGGGGGAAACATTCAGTACTTC.

The chain recombines TRBV30 with TRBJ2-7; D is unresolved. Trimming removed 0 bases from V and 1 base from J, with 13 bases in between. This CDR3 has 15 residues. Germline V gene sequence: CDR1 GTSNPN, CDR2 SVGIG (reference sequence). DNA of the CDR3: TGTGCCTGGAGTGTACCCAAGTTGGGGTCCTACGAGCAGTACTTC. Encoded protein: CAWSVPKLGSYEQYF.

The chain combines TRBV7-8 with TRBJ1-2, with 8 bases matching TRBD1. J gave up 0 bases and V 5 bases, and 8 bases lay outside the gene matches. The CDR3 sequence is 16 residues long. Germline V lookup: CDR1 SGHVS, CDR2 FQNEAQ. In DNA form, the CDR3 reads TGTGCCAGCAGCACCCTCCCGGGACAGGCTAACTATGGCTACACCTTC. This gives the protein CASSTLPGQANYGYTF.

This clone has a handful of counts. V is TRBV19 and J is TRBJ2-1; a weak D match, TRBD1 (6 bases). Germline-derived CDR1 and CDR2 are LNHDA and SQIVND (reference sequence). Trimming left V 5 bases short and J 6 bases short, with 11 bases between. This CDR3 spans 13 amino acids. CDR3 region: CASSPRTVNEQFF. The CDR3, as DNA: TGTGCCAGTAGTCCTCGGACAGTCAATGAGCAGTTCTTC.

The chain carries TRBV5-1 and TRBJ2-3; no firm D call. This CDR3 has 15 residues. V lost 4 bases, J lost 0 bases, and 12 bases lay in between. The germline V gene has CDR1 SGHRS and CDR2 YFSETQ. CDR3 in DNA: TGCGCCAGCAGCCCTAGGCCCCAAAGCACAGATACGCAGTATTTT. Translation gives CASSPRPQSTDTQYF.

The chain uses TRBV9 and TRBJ1-2; D is unclear. Between the trimmed V and J ends, which lost 3 bases and 2 bases, there was a span of 14 bases. This CDR3 region has 15 residues. CDR1 SGDLS and CDR2 YYNGEE come from the germline V gene. CDR3 in amino acids: CASSAHNMGNYGYTF. DNA for the CDR3: TGTGCCAGCAGCGCCCATAATATGGGGAACTATGGCTACACCTTC.

This clone has more than one count but fewer than ten. The V gene is TRBV6-5, the J gene TRBJ2-2; 7 bases agree with TRBD1. V trimming: 7 bases; J trimming: 4 bases; junction bases outside the gene matches: 9. The CDR3 runs to 15 residues. CDR1 and CDR2 from the germline V gene are MNHEY and SVGAGI. CDR3 protein: CASKSRQGTTGELFF. In DNA, the CDR3 is TGTGCCAGCAAATCCCGACAGGGTACCACCGGGGAGCTGTTTTTT.

This chain joins TRBV27 and TRBJ1-5; D unresolved. Trimming removed 0 bases at V and 0 bases at J, with 12 bases between. Germline V gene sequence: CDR1 MNHEY, CDR2 SMNVEV (reference sequence). The CDR3 totals 17 residues. The CDR3 is CASSLSFEQYSNQPQHF. CDR3 in DNA: TGTGCCAGCAGTTTATCGTTTGAACAGTATAGCAATCAGCCCCAGCATTTT.

Here the CDR3 DNA reads TGTGCCTGGAAAACGGGTGAAATTTCACCCCTCCACTTT. Translating gives CAWKTGEISPLHF. The chain employs TRBV30 and TRBJ1-6; the D is unclear. The germline gives CDR1 GTSNPN, CDR2 SVGIG (reference sequence). Trimming took 4 bases from V and 9 from J, leaving 13 bases between them. CDR3 length: 13 amino acids. Supplemented by reference TRBV30 and TRBJ1-6, the full variable domain reads SQTIHQWPATLVQPVGSPLSLECTVEGTSNPNLYWYRQAAGRGLQLLFYSVGIGQISSEVPQNLSASRPQDRQFILSSKKLLLSDSGFYLCAWKTGEISPLHFGNGTRLTVT.

This clone was observed once. This chain joins TRBV7-3 and TRBJ1-2; 7 bases are shared with TRBD1. V lost 4 bases and J lost 6; bases outside the gene matches: 5. Germline V CDR1 and CDR2: SGHTA, FQGTGA. The CDR3 runs 13 residues. The CDR3 DNA reads TGTGCCAGCAGCTACGGCCAGGGGGATGGCTACACCTTC. Its protein is CASSYGQGDGYTF.